This T cell receptor (beta chain) comes out of a study of molecular identifiers for immune sequencing clone quantification. General observations from the study: Whereas naive cells kept under 1% of molecules in clones above 20 RNA copies, such clones held over 98% in effectors. Sizes of highly expanded clones could be underestimated through identical TCRs sharing a barcode.

As concerns this clonotype: The antigen is unknown.

Germline V lookup: CDR1 LGHNA, CDR2 YNFKEQ. Trimming pared 0 bases from V and 0 bases from J, leaving 11 bases between. The CDR3 consists of 16 residues. The authors gated naive CD8 T cells as CD8+CD4-CCR7+CD45RA+ for sorting. Using its own MiXCR run on the PCR reads, TCRdb lists one record per CDR3 protein. Counted here are about 640,000 distinct CDR3 sequences, 15% to 20% occurring once; the ten biggest clones make up about 0.9%. The chain links TRBV4-2 to TRBJ1-1; D might be TRBD1 (5 bases). The origin of this receptor is a human donor in good health. Some libraries in this study had Jurkat cell RNA spiked in. Material: naive CD8+ T cells from blood, with Jurkat cell RNA spiked in. The sample's subset: FACS-sorted CD8+CD4-CCR7+CD45RA+ naive T cells. CDR3 protein: CASSQDRGALNTEAFF. CDR3 sequence (DNA): TGTGCCAGCAGCCAAGATCGAGGGGCCCTGAACACTGAAGCTTTCTTT.